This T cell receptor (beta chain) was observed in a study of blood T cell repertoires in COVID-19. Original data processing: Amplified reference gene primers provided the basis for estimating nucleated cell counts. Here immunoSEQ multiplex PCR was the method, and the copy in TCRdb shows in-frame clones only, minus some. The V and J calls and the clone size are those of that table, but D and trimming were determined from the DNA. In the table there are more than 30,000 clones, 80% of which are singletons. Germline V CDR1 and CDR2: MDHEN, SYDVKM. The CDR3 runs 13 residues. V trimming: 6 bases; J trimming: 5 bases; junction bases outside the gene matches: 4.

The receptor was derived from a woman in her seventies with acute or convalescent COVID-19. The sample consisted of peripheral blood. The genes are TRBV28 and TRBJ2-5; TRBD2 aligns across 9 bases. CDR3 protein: CASRAGGEETQYF. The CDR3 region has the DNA TGTGCCAGCAGGGCGGGAGGGGAGGAGACCCAGTACTTC.